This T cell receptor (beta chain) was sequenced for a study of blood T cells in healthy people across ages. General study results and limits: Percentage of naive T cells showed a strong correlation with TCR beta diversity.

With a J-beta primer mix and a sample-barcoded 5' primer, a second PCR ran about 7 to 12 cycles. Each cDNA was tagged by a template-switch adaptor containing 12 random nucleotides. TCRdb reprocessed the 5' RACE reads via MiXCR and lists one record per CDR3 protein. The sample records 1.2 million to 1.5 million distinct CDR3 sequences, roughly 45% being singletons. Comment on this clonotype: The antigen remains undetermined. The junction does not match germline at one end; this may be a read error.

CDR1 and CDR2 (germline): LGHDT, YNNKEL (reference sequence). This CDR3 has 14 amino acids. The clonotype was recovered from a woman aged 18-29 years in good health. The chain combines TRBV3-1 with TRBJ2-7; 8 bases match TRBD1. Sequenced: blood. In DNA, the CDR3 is TGTGCCAGCACCCAAGGAGACAGGGGCCACGAGCAGAACTTC. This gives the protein CASTQGDRGHEQNF.